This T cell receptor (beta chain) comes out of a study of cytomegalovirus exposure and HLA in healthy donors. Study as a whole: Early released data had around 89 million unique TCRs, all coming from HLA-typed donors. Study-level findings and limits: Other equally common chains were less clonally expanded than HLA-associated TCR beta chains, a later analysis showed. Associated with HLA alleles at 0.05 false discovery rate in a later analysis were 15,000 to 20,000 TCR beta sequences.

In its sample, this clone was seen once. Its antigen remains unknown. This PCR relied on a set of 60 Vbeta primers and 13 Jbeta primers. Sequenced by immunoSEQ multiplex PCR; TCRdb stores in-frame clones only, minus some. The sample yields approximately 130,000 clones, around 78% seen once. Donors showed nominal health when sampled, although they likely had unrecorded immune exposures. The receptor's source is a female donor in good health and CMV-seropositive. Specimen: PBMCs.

CDR3: CASSLENRLANTGELFF. The CDR3 DNA reads as TGTGCCAGCAGCTTAGAGAACAGGCTAGCGAACACCGGGGAGCTGTTTTTT. The chain couples TRBV7-9 to TRBJ2-2; a possible D gene is TRBD1 (5 bases). Trimming stripped 1 base from V and 0 bases from J, with 12 bases between. Germline V gives CDR1 SEHNR, CDR2 FQNEAQ (reference sequence). The CDR3 length is 17 residues.